This T cell receptor beta chain was sequenced during a study of blood T cell repertoires in COVID-19. This table comes from immunoSEQ multiplex PCR, and its TCRdb copy is limited to in-frame clones, with some not included. The sample has 80,000 to 100,000 clones; approximately 81% are singletons. Germline CDR1 SGHTA, CDR2 FQGNSA. Trimming took 1 base from V and 0 from J, leaving 12 bases between them. The CDR3 has 16 amino acids. The receptor was derived from a man in his fifties or sixties with acute or convalescent COVID-19. This chain uses TRBV7-2 with TRBJ2-5, with D possibly being TRBD2 (7 bases). Sample: peripheral blood. The CDR3 loop is CASSLVGGAYQETQYF. CDR3 coding DNA: TGTGCCAGCAGCTTAGTGGGGGGGGCGTACCAAGAGACCCAGTACTTC.